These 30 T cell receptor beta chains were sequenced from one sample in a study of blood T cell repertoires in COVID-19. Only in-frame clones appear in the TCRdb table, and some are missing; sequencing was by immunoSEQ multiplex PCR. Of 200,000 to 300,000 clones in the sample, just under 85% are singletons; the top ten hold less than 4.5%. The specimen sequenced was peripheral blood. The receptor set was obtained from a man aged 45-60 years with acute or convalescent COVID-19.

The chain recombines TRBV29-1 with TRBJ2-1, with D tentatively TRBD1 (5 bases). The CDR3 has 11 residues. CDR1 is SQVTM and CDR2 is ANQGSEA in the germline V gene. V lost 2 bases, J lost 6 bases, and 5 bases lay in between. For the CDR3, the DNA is TGCAGCGTTGAAACAGGCAATGAGCAGTTCTTC. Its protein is CSVETGNEQFF.

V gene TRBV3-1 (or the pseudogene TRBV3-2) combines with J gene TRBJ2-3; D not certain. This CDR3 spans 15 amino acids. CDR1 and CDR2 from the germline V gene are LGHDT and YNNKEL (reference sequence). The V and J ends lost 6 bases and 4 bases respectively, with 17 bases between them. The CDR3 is CASSPTSNYPDTQYF. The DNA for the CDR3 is TGTGCCAGCAGTCCGACCTCTAACTATCCAGATACGCAGTATTTT.

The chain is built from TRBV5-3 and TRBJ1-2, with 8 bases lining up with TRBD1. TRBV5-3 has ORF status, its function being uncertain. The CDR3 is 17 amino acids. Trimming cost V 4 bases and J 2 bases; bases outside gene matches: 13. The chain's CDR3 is CARSLLIPGGVNYGYTF. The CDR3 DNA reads TGTGCCAGAAGCCTACTAATCCCAGGGGGCGTGAACTATGGCTACACCTTC.

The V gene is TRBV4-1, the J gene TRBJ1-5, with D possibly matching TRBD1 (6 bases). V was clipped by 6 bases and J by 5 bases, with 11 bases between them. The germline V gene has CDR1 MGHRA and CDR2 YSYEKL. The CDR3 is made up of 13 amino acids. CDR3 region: CASSPGDYQPQHF. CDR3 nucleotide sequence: TGCGCCAGCAGTCCAGGGGATTATCAGCCCCAGCATTTT.

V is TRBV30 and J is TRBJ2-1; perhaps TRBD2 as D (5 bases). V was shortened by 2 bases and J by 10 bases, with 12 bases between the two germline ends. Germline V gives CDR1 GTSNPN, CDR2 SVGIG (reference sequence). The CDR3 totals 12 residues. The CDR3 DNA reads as TGTGCCTGGAGTCGTCTAGCCAGCGAGCAGTTCTTC. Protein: CAWSRLASEQFF.

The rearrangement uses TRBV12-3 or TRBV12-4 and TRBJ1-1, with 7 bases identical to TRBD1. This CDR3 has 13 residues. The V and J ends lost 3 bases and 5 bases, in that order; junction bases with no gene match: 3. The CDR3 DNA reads TGTGCCAGCAGTTTGCAGGGGGATACTGAAGCTTTCTTT. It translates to CASSLQGDTEAFF.

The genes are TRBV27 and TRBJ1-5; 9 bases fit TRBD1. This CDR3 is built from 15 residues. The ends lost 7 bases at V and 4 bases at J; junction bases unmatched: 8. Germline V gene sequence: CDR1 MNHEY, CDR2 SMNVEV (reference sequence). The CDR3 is CASTLTGGMNQPQHF. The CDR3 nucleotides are TGTGCCAGCACCCTCACAGGGGGCATGAATCAGCCCCAGCATTTT.

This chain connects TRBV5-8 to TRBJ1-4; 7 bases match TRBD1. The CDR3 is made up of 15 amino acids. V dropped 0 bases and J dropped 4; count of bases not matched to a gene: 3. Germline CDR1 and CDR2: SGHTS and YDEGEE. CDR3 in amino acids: CASSLGGQSNEKLFF. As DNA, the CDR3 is TGTGCCAGCAGCTTGGGGGGACAGAGTAATGAAAAACTGTTTTTT.

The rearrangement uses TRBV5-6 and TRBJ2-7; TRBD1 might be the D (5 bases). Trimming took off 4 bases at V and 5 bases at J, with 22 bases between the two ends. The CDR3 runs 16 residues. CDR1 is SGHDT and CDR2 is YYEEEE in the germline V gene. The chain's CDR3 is CASSQPHLRGNHEQYF. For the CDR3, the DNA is TGTGCCAGCAGCCAGCCCCACCTTAGGGGCAACCACGAGCAGTACTTC.

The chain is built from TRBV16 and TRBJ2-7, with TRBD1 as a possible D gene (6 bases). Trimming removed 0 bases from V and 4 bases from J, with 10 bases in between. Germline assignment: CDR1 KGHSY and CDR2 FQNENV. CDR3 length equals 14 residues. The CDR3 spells CASSQSPTGYEQYF. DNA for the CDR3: TGTGCCAGCAGCCAATCCCCGACAGGTTACGAGCAGTACTTC.

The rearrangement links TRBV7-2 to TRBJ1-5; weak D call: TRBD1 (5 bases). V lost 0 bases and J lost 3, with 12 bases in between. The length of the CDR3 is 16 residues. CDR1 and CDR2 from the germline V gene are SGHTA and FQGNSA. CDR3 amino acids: CASSLAPRQSNQPQHF. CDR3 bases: TGTGCCAGCAGCTTAGCTCCCAGACAGTCCAATCAGCCCCAGCATTTT.

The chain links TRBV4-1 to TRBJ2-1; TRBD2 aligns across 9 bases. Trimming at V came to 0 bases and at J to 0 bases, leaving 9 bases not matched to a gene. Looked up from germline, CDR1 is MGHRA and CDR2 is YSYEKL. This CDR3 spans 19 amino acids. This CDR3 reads CASSQEGGSGGSSYNEQFF. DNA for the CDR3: TGCGCCAGCAGCCAAGAAGGGGGTAGCGGGGGAAGCTCCTACAATGAGCAGTTCTTC.

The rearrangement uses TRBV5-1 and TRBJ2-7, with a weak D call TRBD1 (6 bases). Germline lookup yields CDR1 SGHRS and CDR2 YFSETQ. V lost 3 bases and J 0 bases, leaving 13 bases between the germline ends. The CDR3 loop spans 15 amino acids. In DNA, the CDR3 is TGCGCCAGCAGCTCCACGACAGGCCTCTCCTACGAGCAGTACTTC. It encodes CASSSTTGLSYEQYF.

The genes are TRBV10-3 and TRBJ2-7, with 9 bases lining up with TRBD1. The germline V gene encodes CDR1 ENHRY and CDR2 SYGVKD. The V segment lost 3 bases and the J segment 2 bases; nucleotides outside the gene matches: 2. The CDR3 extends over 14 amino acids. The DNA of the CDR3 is TGTGCCATCAGTGAAAGGACAGGGGCCTACGAGCAGTACTTC. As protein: CAISERTGAYEQYF.

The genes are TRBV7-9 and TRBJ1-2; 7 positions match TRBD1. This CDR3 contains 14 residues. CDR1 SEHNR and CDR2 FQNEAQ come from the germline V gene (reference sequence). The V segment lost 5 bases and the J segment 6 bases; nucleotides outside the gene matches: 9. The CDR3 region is CASSLRPGGDGYTF. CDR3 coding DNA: TGTGCCAGCAGCCTCCGACCAGGGGGAGATGGCTACACCTTC.

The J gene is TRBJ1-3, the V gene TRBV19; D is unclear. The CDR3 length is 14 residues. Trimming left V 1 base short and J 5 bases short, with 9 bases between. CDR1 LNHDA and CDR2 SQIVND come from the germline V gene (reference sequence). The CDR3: CASSIGRGRNTIYF. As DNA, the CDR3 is TGTGCCAGTAGTATAGGTCGGGGTCGAAACACCATATATTTT.

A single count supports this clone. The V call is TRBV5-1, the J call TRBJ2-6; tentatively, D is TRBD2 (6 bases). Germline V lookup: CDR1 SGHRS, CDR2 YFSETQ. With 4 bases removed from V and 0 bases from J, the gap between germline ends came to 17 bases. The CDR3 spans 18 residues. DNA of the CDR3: TGCGCCAGCAGCCCCGGGACTGTTTACCCCTCTGGGGCCAACGTCCTGACTTTC. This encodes CASSPGTVYPSGANVLTF.

CDR3 nucleotides: TGTGCCAGCAGCGTCCGGACAGGCGGCGACCGAAACACCATATATTTT. Translating gives CASSVRTGGDRNTIYF. This chain uses TRBV9 with TRBJ1-3, with TRBD1 identical over 7 bases. Germline V gene lookup returns CDR1 SGDLS and CDR2 YYNGEE. CDR3 length: 16 residues. Trimming took 2 bases from V and 5 from J; bases not matched to a gene: 10.

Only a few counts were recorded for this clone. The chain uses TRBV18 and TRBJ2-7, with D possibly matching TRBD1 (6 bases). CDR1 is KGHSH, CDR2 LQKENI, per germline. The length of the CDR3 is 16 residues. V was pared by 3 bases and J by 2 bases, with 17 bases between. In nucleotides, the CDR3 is TGTGCCAGCTCACCTCAGGGGAAGGCTGCGGCCTACGAGCAGTACTTC. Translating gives CASSPQGKAAAYEQYF. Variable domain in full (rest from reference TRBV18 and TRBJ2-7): NAGVMQNPRHLVRRRGQEARLRCSPMKGHSHVYWYRQLPEEGLKFMVYLQKENIIDESGMPKERFSAEFPKEGPSILRIQQVVRGDSAAYFCASSPQGKAAAYEQYFGPGTRLTVT.

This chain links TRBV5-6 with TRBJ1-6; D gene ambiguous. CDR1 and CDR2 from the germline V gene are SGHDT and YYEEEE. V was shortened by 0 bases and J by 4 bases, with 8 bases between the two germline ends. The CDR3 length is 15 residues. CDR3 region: CASSLGQAYNSPLHF. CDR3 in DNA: TGTGCCAGCAGCTTGGGGCAGGCATATAATTCACCCCTCCACTTT. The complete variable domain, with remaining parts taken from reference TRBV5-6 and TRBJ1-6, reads DAGVTQSPTHLIKTRGQQVTLRCSPKSGHDTVSWYQQALGQGPQFIFQYYEEEERQRGNFPDRFSGHQFPNYSSELNVNALLLGDSALYLCASSLGQAYNSPLHFGNGTRLTVT.

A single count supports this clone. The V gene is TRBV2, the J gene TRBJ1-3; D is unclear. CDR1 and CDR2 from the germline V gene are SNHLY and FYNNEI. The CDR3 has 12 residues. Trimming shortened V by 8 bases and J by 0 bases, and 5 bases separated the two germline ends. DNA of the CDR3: TGTGCCAGCTCAGGCTCTGGAAACACCATATATTTT. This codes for CASSGSGNTIYF.

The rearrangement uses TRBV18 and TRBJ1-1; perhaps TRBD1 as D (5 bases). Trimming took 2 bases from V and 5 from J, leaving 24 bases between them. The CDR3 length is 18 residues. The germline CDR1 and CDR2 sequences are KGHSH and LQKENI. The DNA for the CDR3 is TGTGCCAGCTCACCAAGGAGGGGTGAGGTCAAGGGAGGGACTGAAGCTTTCTTT. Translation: CASSPRRGEVKGGTEAFF.

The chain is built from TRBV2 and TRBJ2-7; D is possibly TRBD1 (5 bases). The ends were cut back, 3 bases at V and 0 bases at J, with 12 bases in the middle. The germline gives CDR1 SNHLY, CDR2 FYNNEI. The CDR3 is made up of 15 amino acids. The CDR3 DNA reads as TGTGCCAGCAGTGAGGGGCAGGGCGGCTCCTACGAGCAGTACTTC. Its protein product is CASSEGQGGSYEQYF.

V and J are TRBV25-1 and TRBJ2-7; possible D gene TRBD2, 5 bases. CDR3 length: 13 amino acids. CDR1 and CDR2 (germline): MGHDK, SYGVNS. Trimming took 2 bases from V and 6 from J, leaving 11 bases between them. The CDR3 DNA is TGTGCCAGCAGTGAAGCCCCTCGGGGCGAGCAGTACTTC. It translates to CASSEAPRGEQYF.

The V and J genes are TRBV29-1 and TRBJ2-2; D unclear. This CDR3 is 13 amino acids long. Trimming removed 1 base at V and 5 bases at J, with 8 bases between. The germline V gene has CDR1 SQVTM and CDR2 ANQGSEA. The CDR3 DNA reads TGCAGCGTTGAAGGGAGTCCGACCGGGGAGCTGTTTTTT. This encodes CSVEGSPTGELFF.

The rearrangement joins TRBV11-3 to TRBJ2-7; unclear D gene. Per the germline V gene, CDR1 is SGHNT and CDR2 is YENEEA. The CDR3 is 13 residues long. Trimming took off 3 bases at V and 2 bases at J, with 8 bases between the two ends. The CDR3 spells CASSLGYTYEQYF. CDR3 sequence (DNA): TGTGCCAGCAGCTTGGGCTATACCTACGAGCAGTACTTC.

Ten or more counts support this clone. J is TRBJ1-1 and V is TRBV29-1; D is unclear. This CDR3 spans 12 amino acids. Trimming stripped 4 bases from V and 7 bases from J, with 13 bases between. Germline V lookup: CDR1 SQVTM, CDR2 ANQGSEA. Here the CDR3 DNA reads TGCAGCGTTGCAGGTCAGATTAATGAAGCTTTCTTT. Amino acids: CSVAGQINEAFF.

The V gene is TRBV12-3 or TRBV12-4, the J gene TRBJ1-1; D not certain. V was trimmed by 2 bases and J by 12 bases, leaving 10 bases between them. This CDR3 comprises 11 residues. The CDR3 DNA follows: TGTGCCAGCAGTTTAACTCGGGGAACTTTCTTT. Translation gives CASSLTRGTFF.

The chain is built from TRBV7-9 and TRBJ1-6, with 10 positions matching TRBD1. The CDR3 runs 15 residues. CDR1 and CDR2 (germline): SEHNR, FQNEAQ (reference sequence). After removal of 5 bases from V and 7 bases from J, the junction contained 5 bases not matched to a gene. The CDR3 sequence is CASSGGQGLNSPLHF. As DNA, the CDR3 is TGTGCCAGCAGCGGGGGACAGGGGTTAAATTCACCCCTCCACTTT.

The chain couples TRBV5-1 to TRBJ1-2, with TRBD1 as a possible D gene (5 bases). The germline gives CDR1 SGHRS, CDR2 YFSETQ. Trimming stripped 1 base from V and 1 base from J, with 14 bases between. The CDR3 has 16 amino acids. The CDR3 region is CASSLPRETSNYGYTF. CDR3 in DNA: TGCGCCAGCAGCTTGCCCAGGGAAACAAGTAACTATGGCTACACCTTC.